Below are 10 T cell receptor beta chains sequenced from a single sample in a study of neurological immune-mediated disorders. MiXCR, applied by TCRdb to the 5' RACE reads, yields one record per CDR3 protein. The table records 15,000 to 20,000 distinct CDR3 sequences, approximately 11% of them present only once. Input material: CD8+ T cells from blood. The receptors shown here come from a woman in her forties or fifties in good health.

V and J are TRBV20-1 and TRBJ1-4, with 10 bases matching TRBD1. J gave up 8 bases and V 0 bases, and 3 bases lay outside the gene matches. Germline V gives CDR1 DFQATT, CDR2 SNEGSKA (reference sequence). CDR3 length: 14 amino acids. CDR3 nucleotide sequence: TGCAGTGCTAGAGACGGGACAGGGGTCGAAAAACTGTTTTTT. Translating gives CSARDGTGVEKLFF.

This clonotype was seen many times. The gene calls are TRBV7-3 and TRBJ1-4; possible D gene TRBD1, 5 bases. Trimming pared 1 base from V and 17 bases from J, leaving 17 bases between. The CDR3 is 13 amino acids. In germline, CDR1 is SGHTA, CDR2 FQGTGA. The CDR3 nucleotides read TGTGCCAGCAGCTTAATAGTTGGGACGGACATCTTTTTT. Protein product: CASSLIVGTDIFF.

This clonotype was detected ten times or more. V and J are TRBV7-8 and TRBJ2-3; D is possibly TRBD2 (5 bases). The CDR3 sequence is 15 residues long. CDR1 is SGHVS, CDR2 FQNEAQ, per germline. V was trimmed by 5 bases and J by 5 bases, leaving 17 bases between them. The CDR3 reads CASSHASEGEDTQYF. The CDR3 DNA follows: TGTGCCAGCAGCCACGCCTCAGAGGGTGAAGATACGCAGTATTTT.

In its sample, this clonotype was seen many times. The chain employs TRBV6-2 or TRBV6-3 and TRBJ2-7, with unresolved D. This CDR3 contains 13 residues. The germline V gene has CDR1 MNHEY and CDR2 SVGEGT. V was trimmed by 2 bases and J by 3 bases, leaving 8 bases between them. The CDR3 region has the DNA TGTGCCAGCAGTTACGGTCAGAACTACGAGCAGTACTTC. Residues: CASSYGQNYEQYF.

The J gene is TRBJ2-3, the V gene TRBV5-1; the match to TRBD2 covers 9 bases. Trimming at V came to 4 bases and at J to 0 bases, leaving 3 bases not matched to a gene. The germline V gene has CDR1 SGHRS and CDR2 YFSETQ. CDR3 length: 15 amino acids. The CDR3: CASSNSGSSTDTQYF. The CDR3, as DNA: TGCGCCAGCAGCAATAGCGGGAGTAGCACAGATACGCAGTATTTT.

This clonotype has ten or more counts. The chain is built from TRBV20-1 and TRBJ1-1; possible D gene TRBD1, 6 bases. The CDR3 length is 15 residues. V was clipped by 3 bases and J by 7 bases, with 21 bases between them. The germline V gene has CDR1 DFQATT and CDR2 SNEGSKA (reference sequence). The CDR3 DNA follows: TGCAGTGCTAGTTTGGCGGGACATGGACTTGATGAAGCTTTCTTT. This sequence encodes CSASLAGHGLDEAFF.

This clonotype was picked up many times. The CDR3: CASSSPSNEQYF. Written as DNA, the CDR3 is TGTGCCAGCAGTTCCCCGAGCAACGAGCAGTACTTC. The chain recombines TRBV27 with TRBJ2-7; D call uncertain. Between the trimmed V and J ends, which lost 4 bases and 5 bases, there was a span of 9 bases. There are 12 residues in the CDR3. The V gene's germline CDR1 is MNHEY and CDR2 SMNVEV (reference sequence).

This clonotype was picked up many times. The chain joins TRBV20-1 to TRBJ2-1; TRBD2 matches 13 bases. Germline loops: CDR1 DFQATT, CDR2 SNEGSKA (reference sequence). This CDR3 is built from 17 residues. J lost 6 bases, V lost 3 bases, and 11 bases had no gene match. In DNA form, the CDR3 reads TGCAGTGCTAGCGGACTAGCGGGGGCGTTTACGGTCAATGAGCAGTTCTTC. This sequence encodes CSASGLAGAFTVNEQFF.

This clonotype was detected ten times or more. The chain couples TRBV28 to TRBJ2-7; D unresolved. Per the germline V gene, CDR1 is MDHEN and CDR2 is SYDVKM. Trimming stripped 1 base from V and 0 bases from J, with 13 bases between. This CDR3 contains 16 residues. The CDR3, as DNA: TGTGCCAGCAGTTTATCCCCAGGTTTTATCTCCTACGAGCAGTACTTC. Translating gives CASSLSPGFISYEQYF.

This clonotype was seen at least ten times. Here the CDR3 DNA reads TGTGCCAGCAGTTACCTAGCGGAGTACAATGAGCAGTTCTTC. The encoded protein is CASSYLAEYNEQFF. The chain recombines TRBV6-2 or TRBV6-3 with TRBJ2-1; 7 positions match TRBD2. V was clipped by 2 bases and J by 4 bases; unmatched bases: 2. CDR1 and CDR2 from the germline V gene are MNHEY and SVGEGT. This CDR3 contains 14 residues.